These 6 T cell receptor beta chains share one sample of origin, sequenced in a study of OX40 agonist ivuxolimab in advanced cancers. This table comes from immunoSEQ multiplex PCR, and its TCRdb copy is limited to in-frame clones, with some not included. The repertoire holds about 58,000 clones, with roughly 77% as singletons. The specimen comprised CD4+ or CD8+ T cells sorted from blood, sampled in a trial of the OX40 agonist ivuxolimab. These receptors were collected from an adult with an advanced solid tumor such as melanoma, head and neck, liver or kidney cancer.

The V call is TRBV6-1, the J call TRBJ2-2; no reliable D call. The CDR3 runs 13 residues. Trimming pared 2 bases from V and 4 bases from J, leaving 5 bases between. Germline loops: CDR1 MNHNS, CDR2 SASEGT. CDR3 coding DNA: TGTGCCAGCAGTGAAACTGGCACCGGGGAGCTGTTTTTT. Translating gives CASSETGTGELFF.

This chain joins TRBV7-9 and TRBJ2-2; TRBD1 matches at 8 bases. Germline CDR1 is SEHNR and CDR2 is FQNEAQ (reference sequence). The CDR3 runs 14 residues. V was clipped by 4 bases and J by 5 bases; unmatched bases: 3. CDR3 DNA sequence: TGTGCCAGCAGCTCGACAGGGGTGACCGGGGAGCTGTTTTTT. This sequence encodes CASSSTGVTGELFF.

This rearrangement joins TRBV11-2 to TRBJ2-7, with D unresolved. V was shortened by 1 base and J by 0 bases, with 19 bases between the two germline ends. Germline-derived CDR1 and CDR2 are SGHAT and FQNNGV. The CDR3 totals 18 residues. The CDR3: CASSLANIRRRSSYEQYF. CDR3 DNA sequence: TGTGCCAGCAGCTTAGCCAACATACGGCGCAGGAGCTCCTACGAGCAGTACTTC.

This clone was seen just once. The V gene is TRBV19, the J gene TRBJ1-2; unclear D gene. Germline V gene lookup returns CDR1 LNHDA and CDR2 SQIVND (reference sequence). The CDR3 has 13 residues. With 3 bases removed from V and 8 bases from J, the gap between germline ends came to 13 bases. CDR3 bases: TGTGCCAGTAGTATGCGGCAGGTAATGGGCTACACCTTC. It translates to CASSMRQVMGYTF.

This chain uses TRBV11-2 with TRBJ2-5; D is possibly TRBD1 (5 bases). With the DNA end fitting TRBJ2-7 better, the J assignment may be wrong. Germline loops: CDR1 SGHAT, CDR2 FQNNGV. The CDR3 is 13 residues long. CDR3 region: CASSLDTRGEQYF. The CDR3 DNA follows: TGTGCCAGCAGCTTGGACACCCGAGGCGAGCAGTACTTC.

The genes are TRBV6-6 and TRBJ1-5; D ambiguous. This CDR3 region has 16 residues. V was shortened by 0 bases and J by 5 bases, with 14 bases between the two germline ends. Germline CDR1 reads MNHNY; CDR2 reads SVGAGI (reference sequence). This CDR3 reads CASSYSIKGSYQPQHF. CDR3 nucleotides: TGTGCCAGCAGTTACTCTATCAAGGGCAGCTATCAGCCCCAGCATTTT.